The 8 T cell receptor beta chains below all came from one sample that was sequenced in a study of cytomegalovirus exposure and HLA in healthy donors. PCR primers comprised 60 Vbeta and 13 Jbeta primers. TCRdb keeps only in-frame clones here, not all; method: immunoSEQ multiplex PCR. The table includes about 140,000 clones, 76% detected once. The specimen was PBMCs. These receptors were obtained from a man aged 40-49 years in good health and CMV-seronegative.

This chain connects TRBV27 to TRBJ2-3; TRBD2 aligns across 7 bases. Germline values: CDR1 MNHEY, CDR2 SMNVEV (reference sequence). The J segment lost 2 bases and the V segment lost 2 bases, leaving 4 bases of the junction unmatched. This CDR3 is 15 amino acids long. CDR3 residues: CASSLAGVTTDTQYF. The CDR3 DNA follows: TGTGCCAGCAGTTTAGCGGGGGTGACCACAGATACGCAGTATTTT.

This clone was recorded a few times. The CDR3 nucleotides are TGTGCCAGCAGCTCACGACTCCCCCCGTACGAGCAGTACTTC. Translated, it gives CASSSRLPPYEQYF. The chain couples TRBV5-6 to TRBJ2-5; D gene uncertain. The end of the DNA is better explained by TRBJ2-7, so the J call may be wrong. The CDR3 totals 14 residues. The germline CDR1 and CDR2 sequences are SGHDT and YYEEEE.

This clone turned up a few times. CDR3 DNA: TGTGCCAGCAGCCAAAGGGGGTACAATGAGCAGTTCTTC. Translating it yields CASSQRGYNEQFF. The V call is TRBV14, the J call TRBJ2-1; D perhaps matches TRBD1 (6 bases). The germline V gene encodes CDR1 SGHDN and CDR2 FVKESK. The CDR3 is 13 amino acids. Trimming removed 2 bases at V and 4 bases at J, with 6 bases between.

The chain employs TRBV30 and TRBJ2-5, with D possibly being TRBD2 (6 bases). This CDR3 contains 14 residues. Germline loops: CDR1 GTSNPN, CDR2 SVGIG (reference sequence). The V end lost 6 bases, the J end lost 0 bases, and 14 bases lay between the germline ends. CDR3 DNA sequence: TGTGCCTGCACGGGACTTTCGTACCAAGAGACCCAGTACTTC. Its protein is CACTGLSYQETQYF.

The chain combines TRBV7-8 with TRBJ2-1; 12 bases are shared with TRBD1. With 3 bases clipped from V and 5 bases from J, the junction kept 14 bases outside the gene matches. The CDR3 spans 19 residues. In germline, CDR1 is SGHVS, CDR2 FQNEAQ. The CDR3 loop reads CASSFTLGTGGAKNNEQFF. CDR3 nucleotide sequence: TGTGCCAGCAGCTTCACCCTCGGGACAGGGGGCGCAAAGAACAATGAGCAGTTCTTC. The whole variable domain, remainder taken from reference TRBV7-8 and TRBJ2-1, is GAGVSQSPRYKVAKRGQDVALRCDPISGHVSLFWYQQALGQGPEFLTYFQNEAQLDKSGLPSDRFFAERPEGSVSTLKIQRTQQEDSAVYLCASSFTLGTGGAKNNEQFFGPGTRLTVL.

The chain links TRBV6-1 to TRBJ2-3; D perhaps matches TRBD2 (5 bases). V gave up 8 bases and J gave up 1 base, with 13 bases separating them. CDR3 length: 14 amino acids. Germline V lookup: CDR1 MNHNS, CDR2 SASEGT. CDR3 amino acids: CASPIYGGTDTQYF. The CDR3 DNA reads as TGTGCCAGCCCGATCTACGGGGGCACAGATACGCAGTATTTT.

CDR3 sequence reads: CASSQTYGGSSFF. The CDR3 DNA follows: TGTGCCAGCAGCCAAACCTATGGGGGCTCCTCTTTCTTT. The rearrangement joins TRBV7-9 to TRBJ1-1; maybe TRBD1 (6 bases). The germline V and J ends were trimmed by 5 bases and 12 bases, with 19 bases remaining between them. Per germline, CDR1 SEHNR and CDR2 FQNEAQ (reference sequence). CDR3 size: 13 residues.

V usage is TRBV2 and J usage is TRBJ1-2; unclear D gene. The CDR3 length is 15 residues. V lost 7 bases, J lost 4 bases, and 19 bases lay in between. Germline assignment: CDR1 SNHLY and CDR2 FYNNEI. CDR3: CASTPERATSYGYTF. The DNA for the CDR3 is TGTGCCAGCACCCCCGAGCGGGCTACATCCTATGGCTACACCTTC.